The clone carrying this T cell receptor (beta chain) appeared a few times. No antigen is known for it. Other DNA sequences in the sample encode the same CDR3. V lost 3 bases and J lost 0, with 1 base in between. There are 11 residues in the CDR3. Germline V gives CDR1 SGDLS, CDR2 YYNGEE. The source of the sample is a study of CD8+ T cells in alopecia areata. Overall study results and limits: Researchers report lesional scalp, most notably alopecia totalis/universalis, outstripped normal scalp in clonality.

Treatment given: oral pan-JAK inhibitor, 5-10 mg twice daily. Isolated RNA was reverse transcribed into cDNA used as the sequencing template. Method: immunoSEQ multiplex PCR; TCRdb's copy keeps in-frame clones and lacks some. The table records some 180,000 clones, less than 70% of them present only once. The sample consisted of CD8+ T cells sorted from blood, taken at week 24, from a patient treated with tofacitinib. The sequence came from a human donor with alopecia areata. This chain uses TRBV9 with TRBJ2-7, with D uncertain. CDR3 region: CASSASYEQYF. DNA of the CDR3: TGTGCCAGCAGCGCCTCCTACGAGCAGTACTTC.